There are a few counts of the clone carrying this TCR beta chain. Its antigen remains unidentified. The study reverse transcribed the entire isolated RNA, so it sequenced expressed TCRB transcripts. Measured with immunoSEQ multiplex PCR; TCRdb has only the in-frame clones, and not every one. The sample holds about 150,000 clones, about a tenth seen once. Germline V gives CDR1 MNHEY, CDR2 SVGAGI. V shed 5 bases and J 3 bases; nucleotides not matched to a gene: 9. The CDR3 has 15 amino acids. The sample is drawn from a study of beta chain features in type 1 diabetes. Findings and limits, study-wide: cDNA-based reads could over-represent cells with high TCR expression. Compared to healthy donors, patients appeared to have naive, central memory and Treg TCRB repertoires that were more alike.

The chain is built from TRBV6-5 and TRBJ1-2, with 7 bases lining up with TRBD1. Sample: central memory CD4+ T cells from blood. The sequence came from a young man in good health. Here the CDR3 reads CASSPGGLLYYGYTF. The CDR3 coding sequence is TGTGCCAGCAGTCCAGGGGGTTTGCTTTACTATGGCTACACCTTC.